This T cell receptor beta chain was identified in a study of blood T cell repertoires in COVID-19. Study at large: Nucleic acid was either cDNA or gDNA, and it came from T cells, B-cell-depleted T cells, or PBMCs.

Per the original methods: Reference gene primer amplification gave nucleated cell count estimates. The data were produced by immunoSEQ multiplex PCR, yet TCRdb's version contains in-frame clones alone and is incomplete. V, J and clone size were drawn from that table, and D and trimming were deduced from the DNA. Among approximately 150,000 clones listed, roughly 90% were seen once. Per the germline V gene, CDR1 is LGHNT and CDR2 is FRNRAP. The CDR3 is 14 residues long. The V gene end was trimmed by 6 bases and the J gene end by 5 bases; junction bases not matched to a gene: 8. The TCR sequence derives from a woman aged 45 to 65 with acute or convalescent COVID-19. The specimen sequenced was peripheral blood. The rearrangement joins TRBV12-5 to TRBJ2-3; 7 bases align to TRBD1. CDR3 nucleotide sequence: TGTGCTAGTGGGAGGACAGGTTTGGGAGATACGCAGTATTTT. Protein sequence: CASGRTGLGDTQYF.